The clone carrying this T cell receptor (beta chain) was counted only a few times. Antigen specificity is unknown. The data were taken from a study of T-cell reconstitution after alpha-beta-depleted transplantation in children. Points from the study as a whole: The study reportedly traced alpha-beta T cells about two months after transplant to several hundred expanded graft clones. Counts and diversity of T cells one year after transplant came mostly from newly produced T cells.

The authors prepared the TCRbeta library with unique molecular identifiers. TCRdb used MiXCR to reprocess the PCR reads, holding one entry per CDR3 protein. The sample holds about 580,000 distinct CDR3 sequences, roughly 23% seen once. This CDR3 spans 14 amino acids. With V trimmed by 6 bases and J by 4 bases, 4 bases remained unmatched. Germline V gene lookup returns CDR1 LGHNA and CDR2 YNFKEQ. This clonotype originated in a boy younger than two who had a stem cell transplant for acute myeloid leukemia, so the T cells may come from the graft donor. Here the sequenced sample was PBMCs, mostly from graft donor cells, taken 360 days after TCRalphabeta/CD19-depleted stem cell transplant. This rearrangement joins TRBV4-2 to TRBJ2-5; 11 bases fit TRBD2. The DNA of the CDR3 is TGTGCCAGCAGTCCGGGACTAGCGGTAGAGACCCAGTACTTC. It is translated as CASSPGLAVETQYF.